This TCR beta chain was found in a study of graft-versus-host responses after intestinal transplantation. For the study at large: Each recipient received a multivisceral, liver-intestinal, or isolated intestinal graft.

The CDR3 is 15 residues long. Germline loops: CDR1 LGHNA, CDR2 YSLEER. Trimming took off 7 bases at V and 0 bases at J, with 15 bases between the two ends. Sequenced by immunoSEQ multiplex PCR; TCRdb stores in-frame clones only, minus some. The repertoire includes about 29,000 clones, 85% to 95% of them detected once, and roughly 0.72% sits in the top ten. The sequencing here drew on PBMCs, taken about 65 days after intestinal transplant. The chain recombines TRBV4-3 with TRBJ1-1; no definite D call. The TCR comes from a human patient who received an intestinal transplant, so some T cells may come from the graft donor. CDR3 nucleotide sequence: TGCGCCAGCACCAAAGTCCGCGGGGTGAACACTGAAGCTTTCTTT. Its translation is CASTKVRGVNTEAFF.